Listed below are T cell receptor beta chains from one sample, sequenced in a study of regulatory T cells in long-lasting Graves disease. TCRdb reanalysed the multiplex PCR reads using MiXCR and keeps one entry per CDR3 protein. The sample has 380,000 or so distinct CDR3 sequences, around 16% seen once. Separately, the same data were catalogued under a study of T cells in Graves' hyperthyroidism and ophthalmopathy.

Source: peripheral blood mononuclear cells (PBMCs), taken at new diagnosis, from a patient treated with antithyroid drugs. The receptors shown here come from a woman aged 18-29 years with Graves disease. Each CDR3 is given with its conserved first and last residue. The order of the fields is clone size, CDR3 length, V gene, D gene, J gene, CDR3 protein, CDR3 DNA. The D gene is left open where the match is weak. Size values are once, few and many counts, or a class for expanded clones, and some rows have none.

NA	13	TRBV30	NA	TRBJ2-2	CAWSVAGTGELFF	TGTGCCTGGAGTGTAGCAGGTACCGGGGAGCTGTTTTTT
NA	12	TRBV15	NA	TRBJ2-1	CATSTTLYEQFF	TGTGCCACCTCGACTACCCTCTATGAGCAGTTCTTC
many	10	TRBV2	NA	TRBJ2-3	CASTQVTQYF	TGTGCCAGCACGCAGGTTACGCAGTATTTT
many	13	TRBV12-3/TRBV12-4	NA	TRBJ2-2	CASRQLTTGELFF	TGTGCCAGCAGGCAGCTGACCACCGGGGAGCTGTTTTTT
many	15	TRBV2	NA	TRBJ1-1	CASSVGRGMNTEAFF	TGTGCCAGCAGTGTAGGGAGGGGTATGAACACTGAAGCTTTCTTT
few	15	TRBV28	TRBD1	TRBJ2-5	CASSWGGTGQETQYF	TGTGCCAGCAGTTGGGGCGGGACAGGGCAAGAGACCCAGTACTTC
many	13	TRBV3-1	NA	TRBJ1-6	CASSQVEGSPLHF	TGTGCCAGCAGCCAAGTGGAAGGCTCACCCCTCCACTTT
many	16	TRBV7-3	TRBD2	TRBJ2-2	CASSRSGRGSTGELFF	TGTGCCAGCAGCCGTAGCGGGAGAGGGAGCACCGGGGAGCTGTTTTTT
many	16	TRBV6-2/TRBV6-3	TRBD1	TRBJ2-3	CASSYSTGVGSDTQYF	TGTGCCAGCAGTTACTCGACAGGGGTTGGTTCAGATACGCAGTATTTT
NA	14	TRBV20-1	NA	TRBJ2-1	CSARPSVTYNEQFF	TGCAGTGCTAGACCTAGCGTGACCTACAATGAGCAGTTCTTC
many	16	TRBV3-1	TRBD1	TRBJ1-1	CASSQVRGLGDTEAFF	TGTGCCAGCAGCCAGGTCAGGGGGCTGGGTGACACTGAAGCTTTCTTT
many	15	TRBV11-1	NA	TRBJ2-1	CASSATTKLYNEQFF	TGTGCCAGCAGTGCGACAACTAAGCTCTACAATGAGCAGTTCTTC
NA	11	TRBV19	NA	TRBJ2-1	CASRGAVEQFF	TGTGCCAGTCGAGGCGCGGTTGAGCAGTTCTTC
few	14	TRBV5-6	NA	TRBJ1-1	CASNFQGRDTEAFF	TGTGCCAGCAACTTTCAGGGAAGGGACACTGAAGCTTTCTTT
NA	12	TRBV6-1	NA	TRBJ1-6	CASSDYNSPLHF	TGTGCCAGCAGTGACTATAATTCACCCCTCCACTTT
many	15	TRBV28	TRBD1	TRBJ1-5	CASSKETGGDQPQHF	TGTGCCAGCAGTAAAGAGACAGGGGGTGATCAGCCCCAGCATTTT
many	16	TRBV11-2	NA	TRBJ1-2	CASSLDGRDGSYGYTF	TGTGCCAGCAGCTTAGATGGAAGGGACGGGAGCTATGGCTACACCTTC
few	14	TRBV7-2	NA	TRBJ2-7	CASSFERNLYEQYF	TGTGCCAGCAGCTTTGAACGGAACCTCTACGAGCAGTACTTC
NA	13	TRBV24-1	NA	TRBJ1-2	CATSDSGETGYTF	TGTGCCACCAGTGATTCAGGGGAAACTGGCTACACCTTC
many	14	TRBV7-8	TRBD2	TRBJ2-5	CASSLGEGHETQYF	TGTGCCAGCAGCTTAGGGGAGGGCCATGAGACCCAGTACTTC
few	14	TRBV29-1	TRBD1	TRBJ2-5	CSVGGQGAGETQYF	TGCAGCGTTGGAGGACAGGGGGCGGGAGAGACCCAGTACTTC
NA	15	TRBV29-1	TRBD2	TRBJ2-1	CSVTSGGAFGNEQFF	TGCAGCGTGACTAGCGGGGGGGCCTTTGGCAATGAGCAGTTCTTC
NA	13	TRBV6-4	NA	TRBJ1-2	CASREGPGKGYTF	TGTGCCAGCAGGGAGGGTCCGGGAAAGGGCTACACCTTC